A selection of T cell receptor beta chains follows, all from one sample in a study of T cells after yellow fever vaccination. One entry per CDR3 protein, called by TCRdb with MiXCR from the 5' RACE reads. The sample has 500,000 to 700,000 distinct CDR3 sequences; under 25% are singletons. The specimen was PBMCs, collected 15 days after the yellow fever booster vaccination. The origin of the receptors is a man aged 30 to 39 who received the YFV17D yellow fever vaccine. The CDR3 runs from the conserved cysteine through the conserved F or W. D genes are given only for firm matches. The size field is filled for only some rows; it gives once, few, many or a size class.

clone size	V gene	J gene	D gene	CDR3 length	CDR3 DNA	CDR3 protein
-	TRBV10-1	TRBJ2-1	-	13	TGCGCCAGCAGTGAGGCCGGATTTAATGAGCAGTTCTTC	CASSEAGFNEQFF
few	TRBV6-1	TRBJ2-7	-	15	TGTGCCAGCAGTAAATCTATCTCAGGGGCCTACGAGCAGTACTTC	CASSKSISGAYEQYF
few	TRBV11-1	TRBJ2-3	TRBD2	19	TGTGCCAGCAGCTCTCATGGGGGGACTAGCGACCTCCACGCAGATACGCAGTATTTT	CASSSHGGTSDLHADTQYF
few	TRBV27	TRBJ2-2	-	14	TGTGCCAGCAGTTTTTTGGGTTTTACCGGGGAGCTGTTTTTT	CASSFLGFTGELFF
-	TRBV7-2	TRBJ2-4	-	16	TGTGCCAGCAGCTTAGAAATGGGCGGGATGAGGGGCATTCAGTACTTC	CASSLEMGGMRGIQYF
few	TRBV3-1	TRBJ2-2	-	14	TGTGCCAGCAAAGTTAGCGCGTGGGCCGGGGAGCTGTTTTTT	CASKVSAWAGELFF
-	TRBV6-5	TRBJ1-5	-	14	TGTGCCAGCAGTTACCGGCCTAGCAATCAGCCCCAGCATTTT	CASSYRPSNQPQHF
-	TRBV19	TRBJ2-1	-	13	TGTGCCAGTAGTATAACCTCGCCCAATGAGCAGTTCTTC	CASSITSPNEQFF
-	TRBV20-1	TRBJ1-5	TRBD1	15	TGCAGTGCTGTCCTCCTGGGACAGGACAATCAGCCCCAGCATTTT	CSAVLLGQDNQPQHF
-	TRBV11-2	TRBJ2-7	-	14	TGTGCCAGCAGCCAAAGCGGGCAAGTCTACGAGCAGTACTTC	CASSQSGQVYEQYF